The 27 T cell receptor beta chains reported below all come from one sample, sequenced in a study of cytomegalovirus exposure and HLA in healthy donors. The PCR made use of 60 Vbeta and 13 Jbeta primers. Profiling relied on immunoSEQ multiplex PCR, and the TCRdb table lists in-frame clones only, not all of them. This sample's table has about 120,000 clones. The sample consisted of PBMCs. The source of these receptors is a man aged 18-30 years in good health and CMV-seronegative.

This chain links TRBV18 with TRBJ1-5, with D possibly TRBD1 on 5 matching bases. V was shortened by 6 bases and J by 5 bases, with 14 bases between the two germline ends. This CDR3 is 14 amino acids long. Germline CDR1 is KGHSH and CDR2 is LQKENI. The DNA of the CDR3 is TGTGCCAGCTCTCCAGGGTCCAGGGATCAGCCCCAGCATTTT. Residues: CASSPGSRDQPQHF.

The genes are TRBV7-2 and TRBJ2-3; 9 bases align to TRBD2. After removal of 6 bases from V and 0 bases from J, the junction contained 13 bases not matched to a gene. The CDR3 runs to 18 residues. The germline gives CDR1 SGHTA, CDR2 FQGNSA. CDR3: CASSSAGLAGRSTDTQYF. The DNA for the CDR3 is TGTGCCAGCAGTTCAGCGGGGCTAGCGGGACGTAGCACAGATACGCAGTATTTT.

The chain joins TRBV7-8 to TRBJ2-3; no firm D call. There are 14 residues in the CDR3. Trimming took 1 base from V and 0 from J, leaving 5 bases between them. Germline values: CDR1 SGHVS, CDR2 FQNEAQ. The CDR3 DNA reads TGTGCCAGCAGCTTAGGAGTGAGCACAGATACGCAGTATTTT. Encoded protein: CASSLGVSTDTQYF.

The chain has TRBV7-2 and TRBJ1-1; D not resolved. The germline V gene has CDR1 SGHTA and CDR2 FQGNSA. Between the trimmed V and J ends, which lost 1 base and 4 bases, there was a span of 10 bases. The CDR3 covers 14 residues. The CDR3 region is CASSLVSDVTEAFF. DNA for the CDR3: TGTGCCAGCAGCTTAGTGAGCGATGTCACTGAAGCTTTCTTT. Complete variable domain (other parts from reference TRBV7-2 and TRBJ1-1): GAGVSQSPSNKVTEKGKDVELRCDPISGHTALYWYRQSLGQGLEFLIYFQGNSAPDKSGLPSDRFSAERTGGSVSTLTIQRTQQEDSAVYLCASSLVSDVTEAFFGQGTRLTVV.

The V and J genes are TRBV30 and TRBJ1-1; unclear D gene. There are 15 residues in the CDR3. Germline V gene sequence: CDR1 GTSNPN, CDR2 SVGIG (reference sequence). V was shortened by 4 bases and J by 5 bases, with 20 bases between the two germline ends. CDR3: CAWTITLARRTEAFF. The CDR3 bases are TGTGCCTGGACCATAACCCTAGCCCGAAGGACTGAAGCTTTCTTT.

This chain joins TRBV5-4 and TRBJ1-5; TRBD1 aligns across 9 bases. J gave up 4 bases and V 4 bases, and 6 bases lay outside the gene matches. The CDR3 runs to 15 residues. Germline V gene data show CDR1 as SGHNT and CDR2 as YYREEE (reference sequence). CDR3 nucleotides: TGTGCCAGCAGCCTAGGGACAGGGAATAATCAGCCCCAGCATTTT. It codes for CASSLGTGNNQPQHF.

The chain has TRBV29-1 and TRBJ2-3; 10 bases line up with TRBD1. Trimming cost V 7 bases and J 4 bases; bases outside gene matches: 11. Germline CDR1 and CDR2: SQVTM and ANQGSEA. The CDR3 totals 15 residues. CDR3 loop: CSAEPGQGMADTQYF. As DNA, the CDR3 is TGCAGCGCGGAACCGGGACAGGGGATGGCAGATACGCAGTATTTT.

The chain joins TRBV18 to TRBJ1-2; tentatively, D is TRBD1 (5 bases). The V end lost 4 bases, the J end lost 4 bases, and 7 bases lay between the germline ends. CDR3 size: 12 residues. Germline loops: CDR1 KGHSH, CDR2 LQKENI. CDR3 protein: CASSLDSYGYTF. CDR3 sequence (DNA): TGTGCCAGCTCACTCGACAGCTATGGCTACACCTTC.

The chain recombines TRBV5-1 with TRBJ2-5, with 9 bases matching TRBD1. Germline V gives CDR1 SGHRS, CDR2 YFSETQ. The CDR3 sequence is 16 residues long. The V gene end was trimmed by 4 bases and the J gene end by 4 bases; junction bases not matched to a gene: 11. CDR3 in DNA: TGCGCCAGCAGCCCGGCGCCCGGGACAGGGAGAGAGACCCAGTACTTC. Residues: CASSPAPGTGRETQYF.

This chain joins TRBV7-8 and TRBJ2-7, with D perhaps TRBD2 (5 bases). Germline V CDR1 and CDR2: SGHVS, FQNEAQ. The V gene lost 0 bases and the J gene lost 5 bases, with 5 bases spanning the gap. The CDR3 consists of 12 residues. The CDR3 protein is CASSLARDEQYF. CDR3 in DNA: TGTGCCAGCAGCTTAGCGAGGGACGAGCAGTACTTC.

This sequence joins TRBV28 and TRBJ1-5; no clear D. The germline gives CDR1 MDHEN, CDR2 SYDVKM. CDR3 length: 14 amino acids. Between the trimmed V and J ends, which lost 8 bases and 7 bases, there was a span of 18 bases. CDR3 protein: CASCTGGMRQPQHF. The CDR3 bases are TGTGCCAGCTGCACCGGAGGGATGCGGCAGCCCCAGCATTTT.

CDR3 loop: CASSAPDSQRETQYF. Written as DNA, the CDR3 is TGCGCCAGCAGCGCTCCGGACAGCCAGCGGGAGACCCAGTACTTC. V and J are TRBV10-2 and TRBJ2-5, with D maybe TRBD1 (6 bases). Germline V gene data show CDR1 as WSHSY and CDR2 as SAAADI. The CDR3 consists of 15 residues. Trimming removed 6 bases from V and 5 bases from J, with 19 bases in between.

The CDR3 loop reads CAISEPGQGEGDGYTF. The CDR3 DNA is TGTGCCATCAGTGAGCCGGGACAGGGGGAAGGGGATGGCTACACCTTC. The chain employs TRBV10-3 and TRBJ1-2; 11 bases fit TRBD1. This CDR3 region has 16 residues. Trimming removed 2 bases from V and 6 bases from J; junction bases left unmatched: 8. Germline CDR1 and CDR2: ENHRY and SYGVKD.

The chain combines TRBV5-1 with TRBJ2-7, with TRBD2 as a possible D gene (6 bases). This CDR3 has 15 residues. V shed 2 bases and J shed 5 bases, with 17 bases lying between them. Germline V gene sequence: CDR1 SGHRS, CDR2 YFSETQ. This chain's CDR3 is CASSLSGGLVHEQYF. CDR3 nucleotides: TGCGCCAGCAGCTTATCTGGGGGGTTAGTCCACGAGCAGTACTTC.

This chain connects TRBV7-3 to TRBJ2-6, with D possibly matching TRBD1 (5 bases). The CDR3 length is 17 residues. Trimming took off 1 base at V and 4 bases at J, with 14 bases between the two ends. Looked up from germline, CDR1 is SGHTA and CDR2 is FQGTGA. DNA of the CDR3: TGTGCCAGCAGCTTAAGCGGTGTGACAGTCGGGGCCAACGTCCTGACTTTC. Its translation: CASSLSGVTVGANVLTF.

The rearrangement links TRBV9 to TRBJ2-1; weak D call: TRBD1 (6 bases). Between the trimmed V and J ends, which lost 4 bases and 9 bases, there was a span of 17 bases. This CDR3 comprises 14 residues. Germline V gene data show CDR1 as SGDLS and CDR2 as YYNGEE. CDR3 nucleotides: TGTGCCAGCAGCCCCCCCACGACAGGCGGTGAGCAGTTCTTC. Translation gives CASSPPTTGGEQFF. Combining the CDR3 with reference TRBV9 and TRBJ2-1 gives the whole variable domain DSGVTQTPKHLITATGQRVTLRCSPRSGDLSVYWYQQSLDQGLQFLIQYYNGEERAKGNILERFSAQQFPDLHSELNLSSLELGDSALYFCASSPPTTGGEQFFGPGTRLTVL.

This chain connects TRBV6-5 to TRBJ2-7; 7 positions agree with TRBD2. In germline, CDR1 is MNHEY, CDR2 SVGAGI. The CDR3 sequence is 15 residues long. With V trimmed by 0 bases and J by 1 base, 3 bases remained unmatched. CDR3 region: CASSYSQAGSYEQYF. The CDR3 bases are TGTGCCAGCAGTTACTCCCAAGCGGGGTCCTACGAGCAGTACTTC.

The chain is built from TRBV18 and TRBJ2-3; 13 positions match TRBD2. There are 15 residues in the CDR3. CDR1 and CDR2 from the germline V gene are KGHSH and LQKENI. J lost 2 bases, V lost 8 bases, and 4 bases had no gene match. As DNA, the CDR3 is TGTGCCAGCCTGACTAGCGGGGGGCCCACAGATACGCAGTATTTT. Amino acids: CASLTSGGPTDTQYF.

The chain couples TRBV4-3 to TRBJ2-1; D remains ambiguous. The CDR3 runs to 14 residues. Germline V gene lookup returns CDR1 LGHNA and CDR2 YSLEER. Trimming stripped 6 bases from V and 0 bases from J, with 9 bases between. CDR3 protein: CASSPSSSYNEQFF. The CDR3 nucleotides read TGCGCCAGCAGTCCCTCTAGCTCCTACAATGAGCAGTTCTTC.

This chain uses TRBV4-3 with TRBJ1-1; D gene ambiguous. CDR1 and CDR2 (germline): LGHNA, YSLEER. V was shortened by 0 bases and J by 1 base, with 9 bases between the two germline ends. The CDR3 is made up of 15 amino acids. In nucleotides, the CDR3 is TGCGCCAGCAGCCAAGATAGAAGAGCGAACACTGAAGCTTTCTTT. It yields the protein CASSQDRRANTEAFF.

This chain links TRBV2 with TRBJ2-2; D perhaps matches TRBD2 (6 bases). The CDR3 totals 14 residues. CDR1 is SNHLY and CDR2 is FYNNEI in the germline V gene. The ends were cut back, 4 bases at V and 4 bases at J, with 10 bases in the middle. The CDR3 DNA reads TGTGCCAGCAGTGCCGGGGGTGGCACCGGGGAGCTGTTTTTT. Protein sequence: CASSAGGGTGELFF.

This rearrangement joins TRBV7-2 to TRBJ1-6; 8 nucleotides match TRBD1. This CDR3 is built from 15 residues. Per germline, CDR1 SGHTA and CDR2 FQGNSA. V lost 5 bases to trimming and J lost 10 bases; unmatched junction nucleotides: 10. CDR3: CASSLRQGRGSPLHF. DNA for the CDR3: TGTGCCAGCAGCCTCCGACAGGGGAGGGGCTCACCCCTCCACTTT.

The chain uses TRBV11-2 and TRBJ2-2; 7 bases are a match to TRBD1. This CDR3 has 15 amino acids. The V and J ends lost 5 bases and 1 base, in that order; junction bases with no gene match: 4. Germline V lookup: CDR1 SGHAT, CDR2 FQNNGV. CDR3 bases: TGTGCCAGCAGCAACCGACAGGGGAACACCGGGGAGCTGTTTTTT. Translated: CASSNRQGNTGELFF.

The CDR3 coding sequence is TGTGCCAGCAGTTTAGGCAGGGGCCGTCATCAGCCCCAGCATTTT. It yields the protein CASSLGRGRHQPQHF. The chain couples TRBV27 to TRBJ1-5; D may be TRBD1 (6 bases). The CDR3 has 15 residues. With 2 bases removed from V and 5 bases from J, the gap between germline ends came to 13 bases. Germline V CDR1 and CDR2: MNHEY, SMNVEV (reference sequence).

This rearrangement joins TRBV2 to TRBJ2-5; 8 positions match TRBD2. Trimming at V came to 5 bases and at J to 4 bases, leaving 6 bases not matched to a gene. The length of the CDR3 is 14 residues. The germline CDR1 and CDR2 sequences are SNHLY and FYNNEI. CDR3 DNA: TGTGCCAGCAGTAACGGGAGGGCCGGAGAGACCCAGTACTTC. Translated, it gives CASSNGRAGETQYF.

The V call is TRBV7-9, the J call TRBJ2-7; no firm D call. CDR3 size: 13 residues. The germline V gene encodes CDR1 SEHNR and CDR2 FQNEAQ (reference sequence). The ends were cut back, 1 base at V and 3 bases at J, with 7 bases in the middle. The CDR3 region has the DNA TGTGCCAGCAGCTTAGTGCGTAGCTACGAGCAGTACTTC. Translating it yields CASSLVRSYEQYF. The full variable domain, with the rest looked up from reference TRBV7-9 and TRBJ2-7, is DTGVSQNPRHKITKRGQNVTFRCDPISEHNRLYWYRQTLGQGPEFLTYFQNEAQLEKSRLLSDRFSAERPKGSFSTLEIQRTEQGDSAMYLCASSLVRSYEQYFGPGTRLTVT.

The chain carries TRBV5-8 and TRBJ1-6; 8 positions match TRBD1. V lost 1 base and J lost 7; bases outside the gene matches: 4. The CDR3 loop spans 15 amino acids. Germline loops: CDR1 SGHTS, CDR2 YDEGEE. The CDR3 DNA sequence: TGTGCCAGCAGCTTGTTGCAGGGGGCCAATTCACCCCTCCACTTT. Protein product: CASSLLQGANSPLHF.